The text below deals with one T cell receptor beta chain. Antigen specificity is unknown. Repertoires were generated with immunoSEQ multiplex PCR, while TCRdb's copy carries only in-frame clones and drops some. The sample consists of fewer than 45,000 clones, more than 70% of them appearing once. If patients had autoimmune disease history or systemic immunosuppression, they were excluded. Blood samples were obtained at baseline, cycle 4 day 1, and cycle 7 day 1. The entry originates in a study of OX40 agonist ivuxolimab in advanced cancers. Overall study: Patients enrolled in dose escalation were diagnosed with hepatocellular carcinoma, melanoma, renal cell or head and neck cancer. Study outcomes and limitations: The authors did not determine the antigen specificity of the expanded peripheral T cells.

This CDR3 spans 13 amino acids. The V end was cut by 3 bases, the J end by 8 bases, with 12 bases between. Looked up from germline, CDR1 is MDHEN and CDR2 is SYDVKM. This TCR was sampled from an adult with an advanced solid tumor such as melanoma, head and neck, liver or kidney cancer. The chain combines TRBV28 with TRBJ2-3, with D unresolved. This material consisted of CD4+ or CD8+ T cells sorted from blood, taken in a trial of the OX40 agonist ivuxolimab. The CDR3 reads CASSFETKGTQYF. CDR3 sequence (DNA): TGTGCCAGCAGTTTCGAGACGAAGGGTACGCAGTATTTT.